The subject of this entry is one TCR beta chain. Its antigen is not known. This CDR3 spans 14 amino acids. Looked up from germline, CDR1 is SGHVS and CDR2 is FNYEAQ. Trimming removed 2 bases from V and 5 bases from J, with 12 bases in between. Time point denoted: week 11, during vaccination. Each dose delivered 300 ug of mutant IDH1 20-mer peptide subcutaneously with imiquimod. This entry belongs to a study of a mutant IDH1 vaccine in newly diagnosed glioma. Study as a whole: Previous treatment comprised radiotherapy, temozolomide, or both, mostly both.

The protocol was immunoSEQ multiplex PCR, while the TCRdb copy is restricted to in-frame clones and leaves out a portion. The repertoire has about 64,000 clones, roughly 84% of them found once; the top ten carry about 9%. This chain uses TRBV7-6 with TRBJ1-1, with a possible D match to TRBD1 (5 bases). This clonotype was obtained from a woman in her forties or fifties with glioma. The sample here was PBMCs, taken from a glioma patient whose treatment included an IDH1 peptide vaccine. This CDR3 reads CASSLSGGDTEAFF. CDR3 nucleotide sequence: TGTGCCAGCAGCTTAAGTGGGGGAGATACTGAAGCTTTCTTT.